The 27 T cell receptor beta chains listed next were all sequenced from one sample in a study of blood T cell repertoires in COVID-19. Sequencing used immunoSEQ multiplex PCR; TCRdb keeps in-frame clones, though not all of them. The sample has under 130,000 clones; more than 75% are singletons. Input material: peripheral blood. These receptors originate from a human donor in a cohort sampled during active COVID-19.

The chain carries TRBV27 and TRBJ1-2; perhaps TRBD1 as D (5 bases). CDR1 and CDR2 (germline): MNHEY, SMNVEV (reference sequence). This CDR3 region has 14 residues. The V gene lost 5 bases and the J gene lost 4 bases, with 14 bases spanning the gap. DNA for the CDR3: TGTGCCAGCAGTCTGGCGGGGGAGGGCTATGGCTACACCTTC. As protein: CASSLAGEGYGYTF.

V gene TRBV5-1 combines with J gene TRBJ2-1; 7 bases agree with TRBD1. Germline CDR1 is SGHRS and CDR2 is YFSETQ. CDR3 length: 15 amino acids. The J segment lost 4 bases and the V segment lost 4 bases, leaving 8 bases of the junction unmatched. Here the CDR3 reads CASSLTGQSYNEQFF. In DNA, the CDR3 is TGCGCCAGCAGCCTAACGGGACAGAGTTACAATGAGCAGTTCTTC.

The V call is TRBV2, the J call TRBJ2-2; 9 nucleotides agree with TRBD2. Germline CDR1 reads SNHLY; CDR2 reads FYNNEI. J lost 1 base, V lost 8 bases, and 8 bases had no gene match. The CDR3 totals 16 residues. CDR3 residues: CASRKRGALNTGELFF. DNA for the CDR3: TGTGCCAGCCGAAAGCGGGGGGCACTGAACACCGGGGAGCTGTTTTTT. The full variable domain, in which reference TRBV2 and TRBJ2-2 provide the parts outside the CDR3, is EPEVTQTPSHQVTQMGQEVILRCVPISNHLYFYWYRQILGQKVEFLVSFYNNEISEKSEIFDDQFSVERPDGSNFTLKIRSTKLEDSAMYFCASRKRGALNTGELFFGEGSRLTVL.

The CDR3, as DNA: TGTGCCAGCAGCTCACACCCCTTCTCCTACGAGCAGTACTTC. It encodes CASSSHPFSYEQYF. The chain couples TRBV7-9 to TRBJ2-7; no clear D gene. Germline V gene data show CDR1 as SEHNR and CDR2 as FQNEAQ (reference sequence). Trimming shortened V by 4 bases and J by 0 bases, and 10 bases separated the two germline ends. The CDR3 extends over 14 amino acids. Using reference TRBV7-9 and TRBJ2-7 for the parts outside the CDR3, the full variable domain is DTGVSQNPRHKITKRGQNVTFRCDPISEHNRLYWYRQTLGQGPEFLTYFQNEAQLEKSRLLSDRFSAERPKGSFSTLEIQRTEQGDSAMYLCASSSHPFSYEQYFGPGTRLTVT.

The chain employs TRBV24-1 and TRBJ2-2; TRBD2 matches at 7 bases. The ends lost 5 bases at V and 3 bases at J; junction bases unmatched: 2. This CDR3 is built from 14 residues. Per the germline V gene, CDR1 is KGHDR and CDR2 is SFDVKD. The CDR3 DNA reads TGTGCCACCAGTGGCCTAGCGGACACCGGGGAGCTGTTTTTT. Protein: CATSGLADTGELFF.

The CDR3 bases are TGCAGCGTGTGGACAGGGTACAATGAGCAGTTCTTC. This codes for CSVWTGYNEQFF. The rearrangement joins TRBV29-1 to TRBJ2-1; 8 bases match TRBD1. The germline V gene has CDR1 SQVTM and CDR2 ANQGSEA. This CDR3 has 12 amino acids. V gave up 6 bases and J gave up 4 bases; unmatched junction bases: 2.

Points on this clone: A much larger clone lies one base from this, so it may be a read error. This CDR3 is CASSLSGNTIYF. DNA of the CDR3: TGTGCCAGCTCCCTCTCTGGAAACACCATATATTTT. This sequence joins TRBV18 and TRBJ1-3, with no clear D. Germline assignment: CDR1 KGHSH and CDR2 LQKENI. V lost 6 bases to trimming and J lost 0 bases, with 3 bases between them. The CDR3 loop spans 12 amino acids.

The CDR3 DNA sequence: TGTGCCAGCTCACCAGACCGGGACAGTGATGAAAAACTGTTTTTT. This codes for CASSPDRDSDEKLFF. This chain connects TRBV18 to TRBJ1-4; TRBD1 matches at 7 bases. The CDR3 is 15 residues long. V lost 2 bases and J lost 6; bases outside the gene matches: 6. Germline V gene lookup returns CDR1 KGHSH and CDR2 LQKENI.

The rearrangement joins TRBV28 to TRBJ2-1; D is perhaps TRBD2 (6 bases). V dropped 2 bases and J dropped 8 bases, with 16 bases sitting between them. The CDR3 is made up of 15 amino acids. Germline-derived CDR1 and CDR2 are MDHEN and SYDVKM. In DNA, the CDR3 is TGTGCCAGCAGTTTAGCGGGGAGGTTGGGCGATGAGCAGTTCTTC. Its translation: CASSLAGRLGDEQFF.

The sample holds a few counts of this clone. V and J are TRBV5-1 and TRBJ2-1; TRBD2 matches at 13 bases. CDR1 and CDR2 (germline): SGHRS, YFSETQ. The CDR3 consists of 18 residues. V lost 4 bases, J lost 2 bases, and 9 bases stayed unmatched. CDR3 loop: CASSHRTSGGPTYNEQFF. CDR3 DNA: TGCGCCAGCAGCCACAGGACTAGCGGGGGTCCGACCTACAATGAGCAGTTCTTC.

V gene TRBV24-1 combines with J gene TRBJ2-3; TRBD2 might be the D (6 bases). The CDR3 runs 15 residues. V lost 4 bases and J lost 6, with 16 bases in between. The germline CDR1 and CDR2 sequences are KGHDR and SFDVKD. This CDR3 reads CATSDKTTGGDTQYF. DNA of the CDR3: TGTGCCACCAGTGACAAAACCACAGGAGGGGATACGCAGTATTTT.

This rearrangement joins TRBV5-6 to TRBJ2-3; possibly TRBD1 for D (6 bases). Trimming pared 5 bases from V and 2 bases from J, leaving 12 bases between. The CDR3 extends over 14 amino acids. In germline, CDR1 is SGHDT, CDR2 YYEEEE. The CDR3 DNA sequence: TGTGCCAGCAGGAAGTCAGGGGACACAGATACGCAGTATTTT. Protein: CASRKSGDTDTQYF.

The genes are TRBV4-1 and TRBJ1-1; 8 bases match TRBD1. This CDR3 is 14 amino acids long. With V trimmed by 6 bases and J by 7 bases, 10 bases remained unmatched. Germline V gene data show CDR1 as MGHRA and CDR2 as YSYEKL. The CDR3 spells CASRLGTGVNEAFF. CDR3 bases: TGCGCCAGCAGACTAGGGACAGGCGTTAATGAAGCTTTCTTT.

The rearrangement uses TRBV14 and TRBJ1-6; no clear D gene. Germline V CDR1 and CDR2: SGHDN, FVKESK. The CDR3 extends over 15 amino acids. V was pared by 1 base and J by 10 bases, with 14 bases between. The CDR3 spells CASSQGARYRSPLHF. The CDR3 nucleotides read TGTGCCAGCAGCCAAGGAGCGAGATATCGATCACCCCTCCACTTT.

The V gene is TRBV11-2, the J gene TRBJ1-2; D is possibly TRBD1 (5 bases). Trimming pared 2 bases from V and 6 bases from J, leaving 13 bases between. Per the germline V gene, CDR1 is SGHAT and CDR2 is FQNNGV. This CDR3 contains 14 residues. The DNA of the CDR3 is TGTGCCAGCAGCTTAATGGCAGGGAACGATGGCTACACCTTC. Protein sequence: CASSLMAGNDGYTF.

V and J are TRBV21-1 and TRBJ2-3; the D call of TRBD1 is as the table states it, not checked on the DNA. TRBV21-1 is noted as a pseudogene. CDR3 length equals 18 residues. In DNA, the CDR3 is TGTGCCAGCAGCAGCCCCAACCTTCGACAGGGCCTCACAGATACGCAGTATTTT. It translates to CASSSPNLRQGLTDTQYF.

This clone was detected a few times. The rearrangement joins TRBV5-4 to TRBJ1-1; TRBD1 matches 11 bases. Germline CDR1 and CDR2: SGHNT and YYREEE (reference sequence). J was trimmed by 0 bases and V by 4 bases; bases with no gene match: 5. The length of the CDR3 is 16 residues. The CDR3 loop is CASSDRTGGLNTEAFF. CDR3 in DNA: TGTGCCAGCAGCGACCGGACAGGGGGCCTGAACACTGAAGCTTTCTTT. The full variable domain, in which reference TRBV5-4 and TRBJ1-1 provide the parts outside the CDR3, is ETGVTQSPTHLIKTRGQQVTLRCSSQSGHNTVSWYQQALGQGPQFIFQYYREEENGRGNFPPRFSGLQFPNYSSELNVNALELDDSALYLCASSDRTGGLNTEAFFGQGTRLTVV.

V and J are TRBV19 and TRBJ1-1; 8 bases map to TRBD1. Germline CDR1 LNHDA, CDR2 SQIVND (reference sequence). V lost 5 bases to trimming and J lost 8 bases; unmatched junction nucleotides: 13. The CDR3 spans 15 residues. The CDR3 protein is CASSVIPGQGSEAFF. The DNA of the CDR3 is TGTGCCAGTAGTGTTATCCCCGGACAGGGATCCGAAGCTTTCTTT.

The chain couples TRBV2 to TRBJ2-7; 8 nucleotides match TRBD1. Trimming at V came to 4 bases and at J to 2 bases, leaving 4 bases not matched to a gene. Germline lookup yields CDR1 SNHLY and CDR2 FYNNEI. The CDR3 extends over 14 amino acids. This chain's CDR3 is CASSARQGTYEQYF. As DNA, the CDR3 is TGTGCCAGCAGTGCAAGACAGGGGACCTACGAGCAGTACTTC.

The rearrangement uses TRBV4-2 and TRBJ1-5; 7 bases match TRBD1. This CDR3 is built from 14 residues. With V trimmed by 4 bases and J by 8 bases, 8 bases remained unmatched. Germline lookup yields CDR1 LGHNA and CDR2 YNFKEQ. The CDR3 DNA sequence: TGTGCCAGCAGCCCTGACAGGGATTTGAAGCCCCAGCATTTT. As protein: CASSPDRDLKPQHF.

This rearrangement joins TRBV6-5 to TRBJ2-4, with D possibly TRBD1 on 6 matching bases. The CDR3 runs to 14 residues. CDR1 is MNHEY and CDR2 is SVGAGI in the germline V gene. V lost 4 bases to trimming and J lost 4 bases, with 11 bases between them. CDR3 sequence (DNA): TGTGCCAGCAGTTCCGTCGGACAGAAAAACATTCAGTACTTC. It specifies CASSSVGQKNIQYF.

V usage is TRBV28 and J usage is TRBJ2-5, with TRBD2 identical over 14 bases. Germline V gives CDR1 MDHEN, CDR2 SYDVKM. After removal of 5 bases from V and 4 bases from J, the junction contained 12 bases not matched to a gene. This CDR3 region has 18 residues. CDR3 DNA sequence: TGTGCCAGCAGTCAGGGACTAGCGGGGGCCACAAACCGAGAGACCCAGTACTTC. It translates to CASSQGLAGATNRETQYF.

This chain uses TRBV27 with TRBJ2-7; 8 bases map to TRBD1. V gave up 5 bases and J gave up 0 bases; unmatched junction bases: 6. There are 15 residues in the CDR3. From germline, CDR1 is MNHEY and CDR2 SMNVEV (reference sequence). CDR3 sequence reads: CASSTVQGASYEQYF. CDR3 coding DNA: TGTGCCAGCAGTACCGTTCAGGGGGCCTCCTACGAGCAGTACTTC.

J is TRBJ2-7 and V is TRBV28; no definite D call. Germline values: CDR1 MDHEN, CDR2 SYDVKM. The CDR3 spans 13 residues. The ends were cut back, 3 bases at V and 7 bases at J, with 13 bases in the middle. In DNA form, the CDR3 reads TGTGCCAGCAGTTTCACTTACGACGGGGAGCAGTACTTC. Translating it yields CASSFTYDGEQYF.

The chain employs TRBV28 and TRBJ1-4, with 8 bases lining up with TRBD1. V shed 3 bases, J shed 12 bases, and the junction held 3 bases outside the gene matches. The CDR3 extends over 12 amino acids. Germline CDR1 reads MDHEN; CDR2 reads SYDVKM. The CDR3 protein is CASSFRGQELFF. CDR3 coding DNA: TGTGCCAGCAGTTTCAGGGGACAGGAACTGTTTTTT.

CDR3 bases: TGTGCCAGCAGCTATCCGGGACAGGGTTTCTTTGGGCAGTACTTC. As protein: CASSYPGQGFFGQYF. The chain employs TRBV5-6 and TRBJ2-7, with TRBD1 matching over 9 bases. The CDR3 has 15 amino acids. V lost 3 bases, J lost 9 bases, and 13 bases stayed unmatched. Germline-derived CDR1 and CDR2 are SGHDT and YYEEEE.

The chain has TRBV28 and TRBJ2-7, with D hard to call. Germline CDR1 is MDHEN and CDR2 is SYDVKM. CDR3 length equals 11 residues. With 5 bases removed from V and 2 bases from J, the gap between germline ends came to 4 bases. CDR3 protein: CASSPAYEQYF. The CDR3 DNA reads as TGTGCCAGCAGTCCTGCCTACGAGCAGTACTTC.